Listed below are T cell receptor beta chains from one sample, sequenced in a study of T cell responses to AZD1222 COVID-19 vaccine. This table comes from immunoSEQ multiplex PCR, and its TCRdb copy is limited to in-frame clones, with some not included. The repertoire has roughly 56,000 clones, around 80% of them found once; the top ten carry roughly 27%. This material consisted of peripheral blood, taken 28 days after the second AZD1222 dose. The source of these receptors is an adult who received the AZD1222 COVID-19 vaccine. CDR3s include the opening cysteine and the closing phenylalanine or tryptophan. Fields, in order: CDR3 DNA, CDR3 protein, V gene, D gene, J gene, clone size. The D gene is left open where the match is weak. The listing skips clone size in some rows; elsewhere it reads once, few, many or a size class.

TGTGCCAGCAGCTCGGGACTAGCGGGAGGCGAGCAGTACTTC	CASSSGLAGGEQYF	TRBV7-2	TRBD2	TRBJ2-7	NA
TGTGCCAGCAGCCAAGCCGGGACAGGACTCTACAATCAGCCCCAGCATTTT	CASSQAGTGLYNQPQHF	TRBV3-1/TRBV3-2	TRBD1	TRBJ1-5	few
TGCGCCAGCAGCCCAAGGACTAGCGGGAGACTTGGCAATGAGCAGTTCTTC	CASSPRTSGRLGNEQFF	TRBV5-1	TRBD2	TRBJ2-1	NA
TGTGCCTGGAGTTTAATAGGGGACAGACAAGAGACCCAGTACTTC	CAWSLIGDRQETQYF	TRBV30	TRBD1	TRBJ2-5	NA
TGTGCCAGCAGTTTGCGGGGGTGGAACACTGAAGCTTTCTTT	CASSLRGWNTEAFF	TRBV28	NA	TRBJ1-1	NA
TGTGCCAGCAGCCGGGGACAGGGGGCGTACGAGCAGTACTTC	CASSRGQGAYEQYF	TRBV11-1	TRBD1	TRBJ2-7	NA
TGCGCCAGCAGCCCAGGACAGGGGAACGAGCAGTACTTC	CASSPGQGNEQYF	TRBV5-1	TRBD1	TRBJ2-7	NA
TGTGCCAGCAGTTTAGAAGACAGCGTCTATGGCTACACCTTC	CASSLEDSVYGYTF	TRBV28	NA	TRBJ1-2	NA
TGTGCCAGCAGCCAAAAGACAGTGAGCTCCTACAATGAGCAGTTCTTC	CASSQKTVSSYNEQFF	TRBV7-8	NA	TRBJ2-1	NA
TGCGCCAGCAGCCAACTGAGGCTTAGGACTGAAGCTTTCTTT	CASSQLRLRTEAFF	TRBV4-1	NA	TRBJ1-1	NA
TGCGCCAGCAGCCCAAGAGATGGACGAGATACGCAGTATTTT	CASSPRDGRDTQYF	TRBV5-1	NA	TRBJ2-3	NA
TGTGCCAGTAGTCGGGGCGGCAACAGTTACAATGAGCAGTTCTTC	CASSRGGNSYNEQFF	TRBV19	NA	TRBJ2-1	NA
TGTGCCTGGACCCCTGGAACGACGGATACGCAGTATTTT	CAWTPGTTDTQYF	TRBV30	NA	TRBJ2-3	NA
TGTGCCATACCCCCCCCTAGGGACATCACCTACGAGCAGTACTTC	CAIPPPRDITYEQYF	TRBV10-3	NA	TRBJ2-7	NA
TGTGCCACCAGTGATTTGCACTTGGAGGGGGTTCCAGATACGCAGTATTTT	CATSDLHLEGVPDTQYF	TRBV24-1	NA	TRBJ2-3	few
TGTGCCATCAGTGAGACAGGGCCTAATGAAAAACTGTTTTTT	CAISETGPNEKLFF	TRBV10-3	NA	TRBJ1-4	NA
TGTGCCAGCACCGCATACCCGGGACAGGATCAGCCCCAGCATTTT	CASTAYPGQDQPQHF	TRBV16	TRBD1	TRBJ1-5	NA
TGCGCCAGCAGCCAAGATGGGGCGGGAGGTGGGTCAGATACGCAGTATTTT	CASSQDGAGGGSDTQYF	TRBV4-1	TRBD2	TRBJ2-3	NA
TGTGCCAGCAGCTTTGAGACAGGTTCTACTCGGGGTGGCTACACCTTC	CASSFETGSTRGGYTF	TRBV7-9	NA	TRBJ1-2	once
TGTGCCAGCAGTTTTTCGGGCTCGCGGGCGATTGGCTACACCTTC	CASSFSGSRAIGYTF	TRBV28	NA	TRBJ1-2	NA
TGTGCCAGCAGTTCTCAGGGGGGCCCTCATGGCTACACCTTC	CASSSQGGPHGYTF	TRBV28	TRBD1	TRBJ1-2	NA
TGTGCCAGCAGCCCCGGGACAGGCTCCTACAATGAGCAGTTCTTC	CASSPGTGSYNEQFF	TRBV11-3	TRBD1	TRBJ2-1	NA
TGTGCCAGCAGTTACCGGAGATCCACAGATACGCAGTATTTT	CASSYRRSTDTQYF	TRBV6-2/TRBV6-3	NA	TRBJ2-3	NA
TGTGCCAGCAGCTCCGAGGGAATGAATGGCTACACCTTC	CASSSEGMNGYTF	TRBV7-9	NA	TRBJ1-2	NA
TGTGCCTGGAGTCCGACTAGCGCGGGTAATTCAGATACGCAGTATTTT	CAWSPTSAGNSDTQYF	TRBV30	TRBD2	TRBJ2-3	NA
TGTGCCAGCAGCCCTGCCAGGGGCGGGGAGCTGTTTTTT	CASSPARGGELFF	TRBV7-6	NA	TRBJ2-2	NA
TGTGCCAGCAGTTTTTTTTCCGGCACTGAAGCTTTCTTT	CASSFFSGTEAFF	TRBV12-3/TRBV12-4	NA	TRBJ1-1	NA
TGTGCCTGGAGCGGGGACAGGGCTTTCACTGAAGCTTTCTTT	CAWSGDRAFTEAFF	TRBV30	TRBD1	TRBJ1-1	once
TGTGCCAGCAGTTACCGTCCAGGGGTATATGGCTACACCTTC	CASSYRPGVYGYTF	TRBV6-5	NA	TRBJ1-2	NA
TGTGCCAGCAGTTTGGACAGGTTGGGGACCTACAATGAGCAGTTCTTC	CASSLDRLGTYNEQFF	TRBV27	TRBD1	TRBJ2-1	NA
TGTGCCAGCTCCCGGACAGGGGGCTCCGGTACCTCTGGAAACACCATATATTTT	CASSRTGGSGTSGNTIYF	TRBV27	TRBD1	TRBJ1-3	NA
TGCAGCGTGGACAGCCGAATAGGCTATGGCTACACCTTC	CSVDSRIGYGYTF	TRBV29-1	NA	TRBJ1-2	NA
TGTGCCAGCAGCCCGATGGGGACAGAAGGCAATCAGCCCCAGCATTTT	CASSPMGTEGNQPQHF	TRBV7-9	TRBD1	TRBJ1-5	NA
TGTGCTAGTGGCCGAAGCGGACTTAGCGCAGATACGCAGTATTTT	CASGRSGLSADTQYF	TRBV12-5	NA	TRBJ2-3	NA
TGTGCCAGCACTCGCGATGAGACCGGAAACACCATATATTTT	CASTRDETGNTIYF	TRBV6-5	NA	TRBJ1-3	NA
TGTGCCAGCAGTTGGGAAAATTACAATGAGCAGTTCTTC	CASSWENYNEQFF	TRBV2	NA	TRBJ2-1	NA
TGTGCCAGCAGCTTCCCAGGAGCGGGCAAAGCTTTCTTT	CASSFPGAGKAFF	TRBV7-2	NA	TRBJ1-1	NA
TGCAGTGCTAGTAGGGGGGGAGATGAAAAACTGTTTTTT	CSASRGGDEKLFF	TRBV20-1	NA	TRBJ1-4	NA
TGCGCCAGCAGCCAAGCCAGGGGGGGCACTGAAGCTTTCTTT	CASSQARGGTEAFF	TRBV4-1	TRBD1	TRBJ1-1	NA
TGTGCCAGCAGCCTGTACAGCCCCCTTGAAAAACTGTTTTTT	CASSLYSPLEKLFF	TRBV5-8	NA	TRBJ1-4	NA
TGTGCCAGCAGTTACACCCGGACAGGGGTGAACACTGAAGCTTTCTTT	CASSYTRTGVNTEAFF	TRBV6-2/TRBV6-3	TRBD1	TRBJ1-1	NA
TGTGCCAGCAGCTGGGTCGACAGGGCCGAGCAGTACTTC	CASSWVDRAEQYF	TRBV14	TRBD1	TRBJ2-7	few
TGTGCCAGCAGCTTCGATGACAGGCCCACTGAAGCTTTCTTT	CASSFDDRPTEAFF	TRBV13	NA	TRBJ1-1	NA
TGCAGCGTTGAACTAGCGGGAGTTCGTCCGCATGAGCAGTTCTTC	CSVELAGVRPHEQFF	TRBV29-1	TRBD2	TRBJ2-1	NA
TGTGCCAGCAGCTTTCCGTCCAAGAACGAGCAGTACTTC	CASSFPSKNEQYF	TRBV13	NA	TRBJ2-7	NA
TGTGCCAGCAGCCGAGTTAATGCCAATGTTATAGGCACCGGGGAGCTGTTTTTT	CASSRVNANVIGTGELFF	TRBV6-2/TRBV6-3	NA	TRBJ2-2	NA
TGTGCCAGCAGCTTACTATGGGGCTCGGGGGACAATGAGCAGTTCTTC	CASSLLWGSGDNEQFF	TRBV11-2	NA	TRBJ2-1	NA
TGTGCCTGGAGTGTGGTAGCGGGAGTCGGCGAGCAGTACTTC	CAWSVVAGVGEQYF	TRBV30	TRBD2	TRBJ2-7	NA